Below are 7 T cell receptor gamma chains sequenced from a single sample in a study of gamma delta lymphoproliferative disorders and STAT genes. Genomic DNA from isolated PBMCs served as the sequencing template. TCRdb ran CATT on the multiplex PCR reads. The table includes around 2,500 gamma-chain clones, about 19% detected once. The specimen sequenced was blood. The receptors derive from a human donor with gamma-delta T-cell large granular lymphocyte leukemia.

The chain uses TRGV11 and TRGJ1 or TRGJ2. TCRdb does not report a J gene; here it was assigned by matching the DNA to germline references. TRGV11 is flagged as an ORF with uncertain function. CDR3 length equals 14 residues. The junction had 5 bases not matched to a gene; V was cut back by 2 bases and J by 4 bases. In DNA, the CDR3 is TGTGCCTGCTGGATTAGGCCCCCCTATTATAAGAAACTCTTT. This sequence encodes CACWIRPPYYKKLF.

The V gene is TRGV8, the J gene TRGJ1 or TRGJ2. In the absence of a J gene in TCRdb, the DNA was matched to germline to assign it here. J lost 3 bases, V lost 5 bases, and 13 bases had no gene match. The CDR3 sequence is 15 residues long. Germline V gene sequence: CDR1 VENAVY, CDR2 YDSYNSRV. The CDR3 coding sequence is TGTGCCACCTGGGCCCCAAAAACGTCTTATTATAAGAAACTCTTT. Its protein product is CATWAPKTSYYKKLF.

The genes are TRGV3 and TRGJ1 or TRGJ2. TCRdb offers no J gene call, so here the DNA was matched to germline to obtain one. This CDR3 region has 13 residues. Germline V gene data show CDR1 as VTNTFY and CDR2 as YDVSTARD (reference sequence). V gave up 3 bases and J gave up 3 bases; unmatched junction bases: 5. This chain's CDR3 is CATWDEIYYKKLF. The CDR3 DNA follows: TGTGCCACCTGGGACGAAATTTATTATAAGAAACTCTTT.

This chain's CDR3 is CATWDEVYYKKLF. CDR3 coding DNA: TGTGCCACCTGGGATGAGGTTTATTATAAGAAACTCTTT. The chain employs TRGV4 and TRGJ1 or TRGJ2. Here the J gene came from matching the DNA to germline, since TCRdb omits it. The CDR3 is 13 residues long. Germline CDR1 is EGSTGY and CDR2 is YDSYTSSV. J lost 3 bases, V lost 2 bases, and 4 bases had no gene match.

The J gene is TRGJ1 or TRGJ2, the V gene TRGV10. TCRdb lists no J gene, so it was determined here by aligning the DNA to germline. TRGV10 is treated as an ORF (open reading frame) with a function not yet certain. This CDR3 contains 11 residues. V shed 8 bases, J shed 12 bases, and the junction held 11 bases outside the gene matches. The CDR3: CAAWEGGGKLF. The CDR3 nucleotides are TGTGCTGCGTGGGAAGGAGGAGGGAAACTCTTT.

This clone was detected only a few times. This rearrangement joins TRGV10 to TRGJP1. Here the J gene was assigned by germline matching of the DNA, as TCRdb has none. TRGV10 carries the ORF label, with uncertain function. The CDR3 runs to 16 residues. J gave up 8 bases and V 8 bases, and 18 bases lay outside the gene matches. CDR3 amino acids: CAAWDIASSAGWFKIF. The CDR3 nucleotides are TGTGCTGCGTGGGATATAGCCTCGAGTGCGGGTTGGTTCAAGATATTT.

This clone was detected a few times. In the same sample, other DNA sequences code for this CDR3. The V call is TRGV4, the J call TRGJ1 or TRGJ2. Assignment of the J gene here rests on matching the DNA to germline, because TCRdb gives none. After removal of 4 bases from V and 1 base from J, the junction contained 1 base not matched to a gene. CDR1 and CDR2 from the germline V gene are EGSTGY and YDSYTSSV. The CDR3 has 12 residues. DNA for the CDR3: TGTGCCACCTGGGACAATTATTATAAGAAACTCTTT. Translating it yields CATWDNYYKKLF.